One sample yielded the 11 T cell receptor beta chains listed below, sequenced in a study of cytomegalovirus exposure and HLA in healthy donors. The PCR used 60 Vbeta and 13 Jbeta primers. Clones were read by immunoSEQ multiplex PCR, and TCRdb kept only the in-frame ones, dropping some. The repertoire holds over 70,000 clones, with approximately 60% as singletons. The sample taken for sequencing was PBMCs. These receptors all come from a woman in her forties or fifties in good health and CMV-seropositive.

The chain carries TRBV28 and TRBJ1-1, with D unclear. This CDR3 is built from 13 residues. Germline V gene data show CDR1 as MDHEN and CDR2 as SYDVKM. The V end was cut by 2 bases, the J end by 1 base, with 5 bases between. The CDR3 nucleotides read TGTGCCAGCAGTTTACCAGAGAACACTGAAGCTTTCTTT. Its protein product is CASSLPENTEAFF.

CDR3 DNA sequence: TGCAGCGCCCCATCAGGGTTCCAAGAGACCCAGTACTTC. This codes for CSAPSGFQETQYF. The rearrangement joins TRBV29-1 to TRBJ2-5, with D possibly TRBD1 on 5 matching bases. With 7 bases removed from V and 1 base from J, the gap between germline ends came to 13 bases. There are 13 residues in the CDR3. Germline lookup yields CDR1 SQVTM and CDR2 ANQGSEA.

The J gene is TRBJ1-2, the V gene TRBV6-1; D perhaps matches TRBD1 (5 bases). The CDR3 is 15 residues long. V dropped 3 bases and J dropped 2 bases, with 13 bases sitting between them. Germline CDR1 and CDR2: MNHNS and SASEGT. CDR3: CASSDDRAGNYGYTF. CDR3 in DNA: TGTGCCAGCAGTGACGATCGGGCAGGGAACTATGGCTACACCTTC.

V and J are TRBV2 and TRBJ1-5; 7 bases agree with TRBD1. CDR3 length: 14 amino acids. Losses at the gene ends were 6 bases for V and 2 bases for J; bases not matched to a gene: 4. Germline loops: CDR1 SNHLY, CDR2 FYNNEI. The CDR3 protein is CASRYGQGNQPQHF. The CDR3 coding sequence is TGTGCCAGCAGATACGGACAGGGCAATCAGCCCCAGCATTTT.

The V and J genes are TRBV10-3 and TRBJ1-1; tentatively, D is TRBD1 (6 bases). This CDR3 has 19 amino acids. Trimming pared 6 bases from V and 2 bases from J, leaving 28 bases between. CDR1 and CDR2 from the germline V gene are ENHRY and SYGVKD. CDR3 sequence (DNA): TGTGCCATCAGCGCAACCAAGCTTAGGACAGAGCCCGGCAACACTGAAGCTTTCTTT. It specifies CAISATKLRTEPGNTEAFF.

The chain joins TRBV27 to TRBJ1-6; 10 bases are shared with TRBD1. The ends lost 6 bases at V and 9 bases at J; junction bases unmatched: 5. CDR1 MNHEY and CDR2 SMNVEV come from the germline V gene (reference sequence). The length of the CDR3 is 14 residues. The CDR3 coding sequence is TGTGCCAGCAGGCCGGGACAGGGGCGTTCACCCCTCCACTTT. This translates into CASRPGQGRSPLHF.

The rearrangement links TRBV28 to TRBJ2-3; 8 bases align to TRBD2. V dropped 5 bases and J dropped 0; count of bases not matched to a gene: 10. Germline CDR1 is MDHEN and CDR2 is SYDVKM. This CDR3 has 17 residues. The CDR3 loop reads CASSPTLSGDSTDTQYF. The DNA for the CDR3 is TGTGCCAGCAGTCCCACACTTAGCGGGGATAGCACAGATACGCAGTATTTT.

This clone was observed a handful of times. The junction departs from the called germline gene at one end, perhaps through a read error. The sample has other DNA sequences that encode this CDR3 too. The chain recombines TRBV27 with TRBJ1-6, with D possibly TRBD1 on 5 matching bases. CDR3 length: 17 amino acids. The germline V gene encodes CDR1 MNHEY and CDR2 SMNVEV (reference sequence). The CDR3 DNA reads as TGTGCCAGCAGGGTACGGGGGTACCGCTCCTATAATTCCCCCCTCCACTTT. This sequence encodes CASRVRGYRSYNSPLHF.

The CDR3 region is CASSKWMGTDEKLFF. In nucleotides, the CDR3 is TGTGCCAGTAGTAAGTGGATGGGGACAGATGAAAAACTGTTTTTT. The chain combines TRBV19 with TRBJ1-4, with 7 bases that match TRBD1. The ends lost 4 bases at V and 6 bases at J; junction bases unmatched: 8. CDR1 LNHDA and CDR2 SQIVND come from the germline V gene (reference sequence). This CDR3 spans 15 amino acids.

This chain links TRBV6-5 with TRBJ1-5; unclear D gene. V was pared by 4 bases and J by 2 bases, with 12 bases between. CDR1 is MNHEY and CDR2 is SVGAGI in the germline V gene. The CDR3 is 15 amino acids. The CDR3 coding sequence is TGTGCCAGCAGTTTTTCCGTACATGGCAATCAGCCCCAGCATTTT. Protein product: CASSFSVHGNQPQHF.

This chain joins TRBV29-1 and TRBJ2-5; TRBD2 aligns across 8 bases. J was trimmed by 4 bases and V by 5 bases; bases with no gene match: 3. Germline values: CDR1 SQVTM, CDR2 ANQGSEA. The CDR3 is made up of 12 amino acids. The CDR3 nucleotides are TGCAGCGTTAGGACTAGCCCAGAGACCCAGTACTTC. Translating it yields CSVRTSPETQYF.